A single T cell receptor beta chain is shown here with its context. What it recognizes is unknown. The data derive from a study of cytomegalovirus exposure and HLA in healthy donors. The repertoire was sequenced with immunoSEQ multiplex PCR; TCRdb's copy has only in-frame clones and lacks some. The data contain around 56,000 clones, 89% of them singletons. The J segment lost 8 bases and the V segment lost 4 bases, leaving 5 bases of the junction unmatched. CDR1 and CDR2 from the germline V gene are SGHDT and YYEEEE. There are 13 residues in the CDR3. Study-level results: Cytomegalovirus-associated TCR beta chains were listed, numbering 150 to 200. The CMV antigen specificity of a few CMV-associated chains was confirmed through in vitro analysis.

V and J are TRBV5-6 and TRBJ2-1; 8 nucleotides align to TRBD2. Sequences were obtained from PBMCs. The source of this sequence is a woman aged 18-35 years in good health and CMV-seronegative. Here the CDR3 reads CASSTGLEDEQFF. CDR3 DNA sequence: TGTGCCAGCAGCACGGGACTAGAAGATGAGCAGTTCTTC. Complete variable domain (other parts from reference TRBV5-6 and TRBJ2-1): DAGVTQSPTHLIKTRGQQVTLRCSPKSGHDTVSWYQQALGQGPQFIFQYYEEEERQRGNFPDRFSGHQFPNYSSELNVNALLLGDSALYLCASSTGLEDEQFFGPGTRLTVL.